The T cell receptor (beta chain) under discussion was sequenced for a study of PD-L1 blockade in urothelial cancer. Study in general: It was at 3 weeks (second dose) and 6 weeks after treatment start that blood was analyzed. Overall study findings and caveats: Tumor-associated blood clones were expanded more by durable-benefit patients at 3 weeks.

TCRdb keeps only in-frame clones here, not all; method: immunoSEQ multiplex PCR. The table records 70,000 to 100,000 clones, roughly 84% of them present only once. As regards this clone: Its specificity is unknown.

Stated time point: pretreatment peripheral blood. It was locally advanced or metastatic urothelial carcinoma that patients had. This TCR came from a man aged 60-69 years with urothelial cancer. Here the sequenced sample was PBMCs, taken around atezolizumab (anti-PD-L1) treatment.

The CDR3 loop is CAWNRGRGTQYF. DNA of the CDR3: TGTGCCTGGAACAGGGGAAGGGGGACCCAGTACTTC. The chain has TRBV30 and TRBJ2-5, with TRBD1 matching over 7 bases. In germline, CDR1 is GTSNPN, CDR2 SVGIG (reference sequence). V shed 4 bases, J shed 7 bases, and the junction held 6 bases outside the gene matches. The CDR3 has 12 amino acids.